The next 23 T cell receptor beta chains were all read from a single sample in a study of blood T cell repertoires in COVID-19. Libraries were prepared by immunoSEQ multiplex PCR; TCRdb keeps only in-frame clonotypes and omits some of them. Of 70,000 or so clones listed, about 70% are singletons. The sequenced sample was peripheral blood. Every receptor here comes from a woman between 65 and 79 years old with acute or convalescent COVID-19.

The chain links TRBV6-6 to TRBJ2-5; 7 nucleotides align to TRBD2. V dropped 2 bases and J dropped 4; count of bases not matched to a gene: 1. The CDR3 is 13 residues long. CDR1 is MNHNY and CDR2 is SVGAGI in the germline V gene (reference sequence). The DNA for the CDR3 is TGTGCCAGCAGTTACGGCGGGAGAGAGACCCAGTACTTC. It is translated as CASSYGGRETQYF.

This chain uses TRBV10-3 with TRBJ1-3; a weak D match, TRBD1 (6 bases). Germline V CDR1 and CDR2: ENHRY, SYGVKD. This CDR3 spans 15 amino acids. With 3 bases removed from V and 3 bases from J, the gap between germline ends came to 12 bases. The CDR3 DNA is TGTGCCATCAGTGATACAGGGAAATTTGGAAACACCATATATTTT. Its translation: CAISDTGKFGNTIYF.

There are a few counts of this clone. The rearrangement uses TRBV7-2 and TRBJ2-1, with 7 bases identical to TRBD2. The J segment lost 7 bases and the V segment lost 5 bases, leaving 11 bases of the junction unmatched. CDR1 is SGHTA, CDR2 FQGNSA, per germline. The CDR3 is made up of 15 amino acids. CDR3 bases: TGTGCCAGCAGCCCGTCTGGGACCGGGGGGAATGAGCAGTTCTTC. Its protein product is CASSPSGTGGNEQFF. Using reference TRBV7-2 and TRBJ2-1 for the parts outside the CDR3, the full variable domain is GAGVSQSPSNKVTEKGKDVELRCDPISGHTALYWYRQSLGQGLEFLIYFQGNSAPDKSGLPSDRFSAERTGGSVSTLTIQRTQQEDSAVYLCASSPSGTGGNEQFFGPGTRLTVL.

V gene TRBV6-5 combines with J gene TRBJ1-2, with 9 bases matching TRBD1. This CDR3 has 13 residues. The trim removed 6 bases at V and 4 bases at J, leaving 3 bases unmatched. Germline V gene sequence: CDR1 MNHEY, CDR2 SVGAGI. CDR3 sequence (DNA): TGTGCCAGCAGAGGGACAGGGCTCTATGGCTACACCTTC. It encodes CASRGTGLYGYTF.

This clone has only a few counts. This sequence joins TRBV19 and TRBJ1-5; D might be TRBD1 (6 bases). CDR3 length: 15 residues. V was pared by 5 bases and J by 5 bases, with 16 bases between. CDR1 and CDR2 from the germline V gene are LNHDA and SQIVND (reference sequence). CDR3 amino acids: CASSVYRDKDQPQHF. DNA for the CDR3: TGTGCCAGTAGTGTCTACCGGGACAAGGATCAGCCCCAGCATTTT.

The rearrangement joins TRBV7-9 to TRBJ2-1; 15 nucleotides match TRBD2. Germline V gene lookup returns CDR1 SEHNR and CDR2 FQNEAQ (reference sequence). J was trimmed by 7 bases and V by 5 bases; bases with no gene match: 15. The CDR3 is 19 residues long. The CDR3 loop reads CASSPEGLAGGLSRNEQFF. For the CDR3, the DNA is TGTGCCAGCAGCCCCGAAGGACTAGCGGGAGGGCTTTCGAGGAATGAGCAGTTCTTC.

This chain uses TRBV15 with TRBJ2-7; 7 nucleotides line up with TRBD2. J was trimmed by 6 bases and V by 0 bases; bases with no gene match: 11. Germline V gene sequence: CDR1 LNHNV, CDR2 YYDKDF (reference sequence). This CDR3 spans 16 amino acids. The CDR3: CATSRDGAGPSREQYF. DNA for the CDR3: TGTGCCACCAGCAGAGATGGAGCGGGACCGTCTCGCGAGCAGTACTTC.

The chain links TRBV11-3 to TRBJ2-7; TRBD1 matches at 8 bases. The V and J ends lost 1 base and 5 bases, in that order; junction bases with no gene match: 7. The CDR3 sequence is 15 residues long. The germline gives CDR1 SGHNT, CDR2 YENEEA. CDR3 DNA sequence: TGTGCCAGCAGCTTAGGGGCAGGGGGCCATGACGAGCAGTACTTC. Its protein is CASSLGAGGHDEQYF.

This chain links TRBV7-2 with TRBJ1-5; TRBD1 matches 7 bases. The CDR3 covers 15 residues. With 1 base clipped from V and 4 bases from J, the junction kept 4 bases outside the gene matches. The germline V gene has CDR1 SGHTA and CDR2 FQGNSA. This CDR3 is CASSLGGGLNQPQHF. DNA of the CDR3: TGTGCCAGCAGCTTAGGAGGGGGCCTAAATCAGCCCCAGCATTTT.

V gene TRBV6-4 combines with J gene TRBJ1-2; perhaps TRBD1 as D (5 bases). The V and J ends lost 3 bases and 4 bases respectively, with 12 bases between them. CDR1 is MRHNA and CDR2 is SNTAGT in the germline V gene. The CDR3 runs 14 residues. In DNA form, the CDR3 reads TGTGCCAGCAGTGAGGACCAGGGTGGCTATGGCTACACCTTC. Translating it yields CASSEDQGGYGYTF.

The J gene is TRBJ2-7, the V gene TRBV5-4; 12 bases are shared with TRBD1. This CDR3 region has 15 residues. The germline gives CDR1 SGHNT, CDR2 YYREEE (reference sequence). The V segment lost 4 bases and the J segment 5 bases; nucleotides outside the gene matches: 7. The DNA for the CDR3 is TGTGCCAGCAGCGTGCGGGACAGGGGGCGCGACGAGCAGTACTTC. This codes for CASSVRDRGRDEQYF. Variable domain in full (rest from reference TRBV5-4 and TRBJ2-7): ETGVTQSPTHLIKTRGQQVTLRCSSQSGHNTVSWYQQALGQGPQFIFQYYREEENGRGNFPPRFSGLQFPNYSSELNVNALELDDSALYLCASSVRDRGRDEQYFGPGTRLTVT.

The chain is built from TRBV19 and TRBJ2-4, with 9 bases lining up with TRBD2. This CDR3 is built from 12 residues. V trimming: 10 bases; J trimming: 7 bases; junction bases outside the gene matches: 5. CDR1 LNHDA and CDR2 SQIVND come from the germline V gene (reference sequence). Here the CDR3 reads CATAREGNIQYF. The CDR3 DNA reads as TGTGCCACAGCGCGGGAGGGGAACATTCAGTACTTC.

CDR3 nucleotide sequence: TGCGCCAGCAGCCGAGAGGGACTAGCATCCTACAATGAGCAGTTCTTC. Protein sequence: CASSREGLASYNEQFF. This chain uses TRBV4-1 with TRBJ2-1, with 9 nucleotides matching TRBD2. CDR3 length: 16 residues. The V gene end was trimmed by 4 bases and the J gene end by 1 base; junction bases not matched to a gene: 5. Germline values: CDR1 MGHRA, CDR2 YSYEKL.

CDR3 in DNA: TGTGCCAGCTCACCACTCCCACCAGGGGGCCCCGGGCGAGATACGCAGTATTTT. As protein: CASSPLPPGGPGRDTQYF. The rearrangement joins TRBV18 to TRBJ2-3; 8 bases map to TRBD1. The CDR3 contains 18 residues. Germline V lookup: CDR1 KGHSH, CDR2 LQKENI. V was pared by 1 base and J by 5 bases, with 14 bases of the junction left unmatched.

The J gene is TRBJ1-3, the V gene TRBV9; D is uncertain. Trimming stripped 0 bases from V and 1 base from J, with 5 bases between. Per the germline V gene, CDR1 is SGDLS and CDR2 is YYNGEE. This CDR3 spans 14 amino acids. CDR3 in amino acids: CASSVEQSGNTIYF. CDR3 in DNA: TGTGCCAGCAGCGTAGAACAGTCTGGAAACACCATATATTTT.

The CDR3 nucleotides are TGTGCCAGCAGTGAAGGACAGGGAAGCACAGATACGCAGTATTTT. Protein: CASSEGQGSTDTQYF. V and J are TRBV6-4 and TRBJ2-3, with 8 positions matching TRBD1. The length of the CDR3 is 15 residues. Germline lookup yields CDR1 MRHNA and CDR2 SNTAGT. J lost 0 bases, V lost 3 bases, and 2 bases had no gene match.

Only a few counts were recorded for this clone. The J gene is TRBJ1-2, the V gene TRBV5-5; possibly TRBD1 for D (6 bases). Germline values: CDR1 SGHKS, CDR2 YYEKEE (reference sequence). V lost 0 bases, J lost 6 bases, and 18 bases lay in between. The CDR3 consists of 16 residues. In DNA, the CDR3 is TGTGCCAGCAGCTTGGCCTCGTACAGGGTAGGCGATGGCTACACCTTC. As protein: CASSLASYRVGDGYTF.

The V and J genes are TRBV6-5 and TRBJ2-2, with no clear D. Germline-derived CDR1 and CDR2 are MNHEY and SVGAGI. V lost 0 bases and J lost 4, with 9 bases in between. The CDR3 runs to 15 residues. Here the CDR3 reads CASSYSRGPTGELFF. The DNA of the CDR3 is TGTGCCAGCAGTTACTCGCGTGGGCCCACCGGGGAGCTGTTTTTT.

The rearrangement joins TRBV7-3 to TRBJ2-1, with D tentatively TRBD2 (6 bases). Trimming stripped 3 bases from V and 9 bases from J, with 15 bases between. The CDR3 consists of 14 residues. CDR1 and CDR2 (germline): SGHTA, FQGTGA. The CDR3 protein is CASSLGGGQGEQFF. The CDR3 nucleotides read TGTGCCAGCAGCTTGGGAGGAGGGCAAGGTGAGCAGTTCTTC.

The chain carries TRBV9 and TRBJ2-1; 8 bases line up with TRBD2. CDR3 length equals 22 residues. Germline CDR1 SGDLS, CDR2 YYNGEE. The J segment lost 3 bases and the V segment lost 4 bases, leaving 27 bases of the junction unmatched. The CDR3 protein is CASSPTLWVASGRLSLYNEQFF. The CDR3, as DNA: TGTGCCAGCAGCCCCACTCTTTGGGTGGCTAGCGGGCGCCTTTCTCTCTACAATGAGCAGTTCTTC.

The chain's CDR3 is CASSPRQDSGANVLTF. Written as DNA, the CDR3 is TGCGCCAGCAGCCCTAGACAGGATTCCGGGGCCAACGTCCTGACTTTC. The V gene is TRBV4-1, the J gene TRBJ2-6; possibly TRBD1 for D (6 bases). V was clipped by 4 bases and J by 4 bases, with 14 bases between them. The CDR3 runs to 16 residues. The germline gives CDR1 MGHRA, CDR2 YSYEKL.

This chain uses TRBV6-2 or TRBV6-3 with TRBJ1-6, with D unclear. Germline V lookup: CDR1 MNHEY, CDR2 SVGEGT. V shed 6 bases and J shed 5 bases, with 14 bases lying between them. There are 15 residues in the CDR3. As DNA, the CDR3 is TGTGCCAGCAGCGAAGTGCAGTTTAATAATTCACCCCTCCACTTT. Residues: CASSEVQFNNSPLHF.

The chain couples TRBV6-5 to TRBJ2-7, with 7 bases identical to TRBD1. Germline CDR1 reads MNHEY; CDR2 reads SVGAGI. The length of the CDR3 is 13 residues. This chain's CDR3 is CATDRESSYEQYF. For the CDR3, the DNA is TGTGCGACCGACAGGGAGAGCTCCTACGAGCAGTACTTC.